The 9 T cell receptor beta chains below were found in one sample sequenced in a study of beta chain features in type 1 diabetes. Every isolated RNA sample was fully reverse transcribed, so sequencing captured expressed TCRB transcripts. Using immunoSEQ multiplex PCR, the repertoire was profiled, and TCRdb retains in-frame clones only, with some absent. The table records around 280,000 clones, approximately 15% of them present only once. Their specific antigens are unknown. Study observations and caveats: For Type 1 diabetes patients, all four CD4+ subsets carried TCRB CDR3s that were moderately but significantly shorter.

The sequenced sample was naive CD4+ T cells from blood. These receptors were collected from a man aged 18 to 30 with type 1 diabetes.

The chain joins TRBV6-5 to TRBJ2-2; a weak D match, TRBD1 (6 bases). In germline, CDR1 is MNHEY, CDR2 SVGAGI. The CDR3 spans 15 residues. The germline V and J ends were trimmed by 4 bases and 8 bases, with 17 bases remaining between them. CDR3 region: CASSWTTGLGGELFF. The CDR3 DNA reads as TGTGCCAGCAGTTGGACGACAGGTCTGGGGGGGGAGCTGTTTTTT.

This chain joins TRBV18 and TRBJ2-7; 8 bases fit TRBD1. Germline-derived CDR1 and CDR2 are KGHSH and LQKENI. V lost 6 bases to trimming and J lost 1 base; unmatched junction nucleotides: 8. The CDR3 extends over 15 amino acids. The CDR3 coding sequence is TGTGCCAGCTCCCCCGGGACAGGCCTTTCCTACGAGCAGTACTTC. Its translation: CASSPGTGLSYEQYF.

The J gene is TRBJ2-1, the V gene TRBV18; 8 bases are shared with TRBD2. From germline, CDR1 is KGHSH and CDR2 LQKENI. Trimming cost V 3 bases and J 6 bases; bases outside gene matches: 1. The CDR3 consists of 13 residues. This CDR3 reads CASSPGTSNEQFF. CDR3 coding DNA: TGTGCCAGCTCACCCGGGACTAGCAATGAGCAGTTCTTC.

The chain couples TRBV6-1 to TRBJ2-5; D may be TRBD1 (5 bases). Deletions cut 6 bases from V and 2 bases from J, with 10 bases between. This CDR3 is 13 amino acids long. Per the germline V gene, CDR1 is MNHNS and CDR2 is SASEGT. CDR3 DNA sequence: TGTGCCAGCAGGACAGTTAGTCAAGAGACCCAGTACTTC. Translated, it gives CASRTVSQETQYF.

The CDR3: CASSLSGETGELFF. The CDR3 nucleotides are TGTGCCAGCAGCCTCTCAGGGGAAACCGGGGAGCTGTTTTTT. The chain joins TRBV11-3 to TRBJ2-2, with D possibly TRBD1 on 6 matching bases. The germline V gene has CDR1 SGHNT and CDR2 YENEEA. This CDR3 is built from 14 residues. The V and J ends lost 5 bases and 5 bases respectively, with 12 bases between them.

This chain uses TRBV30 with TRBJ1-1; D ambiguous. In germline, CDR1 is GTSNPN, CDR2 SVGIG (reference sequence). The CDR3 runs to 14 residues. The V end was cut by 0 bases, the J end by 5 bases, with 13 bases between. The CDR3 protein is CAWSVPRRWTEAFF. The CDR3, as DNA: TGTGCCTGGAGTGTACCTCGGCGGTGGACTGAAGCTTTCTTT. The entire variable domain, with the rest obtained from reference TRBV30 and TRBJ1-1, is as follows: SQTIHQWPATLVQPVGSPLSLECTVEGTSNPNLYWYRQAAGRGLQLLFYSVGIGQISSEVPQNLSASRPQDRQFILSSKKLLLSDSGFYLCAWSVPRRWTEAFFGQGTRLTVV.

The rearrangement joins TRBV5-1 to TRBJ2-5; D not resolved. Trimming took 2 bases from V and 4 from J, leaving 6 bases between them. The length of the CDR3 is 12 residues. The germline V gene has CDR1 SGHRS and CDR2 YFSETQ. CDR3 sequence reads: CASSFTGETQYF. The CDR3 DNA follows: TGCGCCAGCAGCTTCACCGGAGAGACCCAGTACTTC.

This clone was counted only a few times. The rearrangement uses TRBV9 and TRBJ1-2; D uncertain. This CDR3 is 13 amino acids long. CDR1 is SGDLS, CDR2 YYNGEE, per germline. V shed 4 bases and J shed 4 bases, with 11 bases lying between them. CDR3 loop: CASSPFPSYGYTF. Here the CDR3 DNA reads TGTGCCAGCAGCCCCTTCCCTAGCTATGGCTACACCTTC.

This chain joins TRBV6-1 and TRBJ2-1; 10 nucleotides line up with TRBD2. Germline V gives CDR1 MNHNS, CDR2 SASEGT. Losses at the gene ends were 7 bases for V and 6 bases for J; bases not matched to a gene: 9. This CDR3 comprises 15 residues. The CDR3 sequence is CASKLLAGNGNEQFF. The CDR3 region has the DNA TGTGCCAGCAAGCTACTAGCGGGAAATGGCAATGAGCAGTTCTTC.